The 9 T cell receptor beta chains reported below all come from one sample, sequenced in a study of identical twins. Via MiXCR, TCRdb re-called the 5' RACE reads, giving one row per CDR3 protein. The data contain hundreds of thousands of distinct CDR3 sequences, about 7.6% of them singletons. A further study also used this sample, focusing on yellow fever vaccine responses in identical twins.

The specimen was PBMCs. Receptors originate from a woman aged 18 to 35 in good health.

The V call is TRBV12-3 or TRBV12-4, the J call TRBJ2-1, with D perhaps being TRBD1 or TRBD2 (5 bases each). V was pared by 3 bases and J by 5 bases, with 14 bases between. This CDR3 contains 15 residues. The CDR3 nucleotides read TGTGCCAGCAGTTTCCCCGGGACGGCGGACAATGAGCAGTTCTTC. As protein: CASSFPGTADNEQFF.

This clonotype has a count of ten or more. This chain connects TRBV5-1 to TRBJ2-5; unclear D gene. The length of the CDR3 is 14 residues. V was cut by 2 bases and J by 2 bases, with 10 bases left in between. The germline V gene encodes CDR1 SGHRS and CDR2 YFSETQ. The CDR3 coding sequence is TGCGCCAGCAGCTTCCCGGGCCAACAAGAGACCCAGTACTTC. It specifies CASSFPGQQETQYF.

The rearrangement links TRBV20-1 to TRBJ1-3; no reliable D call. CDR3 size: 15 residues. V gave up 0 bases and J gave up 0 bases, with 9 bases separating them. The germline CDR1 and CDR2 sequences are DFQATT and SNEGSKA (reference sequence). The CDR3 region is CSARDRGSSGNTIYF. CDR3 nucleotides: TGCAGTGCTAGAGATCGCGGCAGCTCTGGAAACACCATATATTTT.

This clonotype was recorded a few times. CDR3 region: CASSYLTSGSRDTQYF. The CDR3 nucleotides are TGTGCCAGCAGCTATTTAACTAGCGGATCTAGGGATACGCAGTATTTT. This chain joins TRBV11-1 and TRBJ2-3; 8 bases are a match to TRBD2. The germline V gene has CDR1 SGHAT and CDR2 FQDESV (reference sequence). Unmatched junction bases numbered 12, after V lost 4 bases and J lost 6 bases. This CDR3 comprises 16 residues.

V and J are TRBV5-1 and TRBJ2-5, with D unclear. Germline values: CDR1 SGHRS, CDR2 YFSETQ. There are 14 residues in the CDR3. V was pared by 0 bases and J by 5 bases, with 11 bases between. CDR3 in DNA: TGCGCCAGCAGCTTGGGGGTAGTTGAGGAGACCCAGTACTTC. Translated: CASSLGVVEETQYF.

This clonotype appeared many times. The chain joins TRBV10-3 to TRBJ2-1; D is possibly TRBD1 (6 bases). Trimming took 4 bases from V and 10 from J, leaving 17 bases between them. Germline CDR1 reads ENHRY; CDR2 reads SYGVKD. This CDR3 has 14 amino acids. The CDR3 reads CAISVGTSLEEQFF. CDR3 nucleotide sequence: TGTGCCATCAGTGTCGGGACAAGCCTGGAGGAGCAGTTCTTC.

The chain has TRBV20-1 and TRBJ2-3; D might be TRBD2 (6 bases). The CDR3 contains 14 residues. Germline assignment: CDR1 DFQATT and CDR2 SNEGSKA (reference sequence). V was pared by 3 bases and J by 4 bases, with 14 bases between. The CDR3: CSASLAVFADTQYF. In DNA, the CDR3 is TGCAGTGCTAGCTTAGCGGTATTTGCAGATACGCAGTATTTT.

Only a few counts were recorded for this clonotype. The chain uses TRBV5-1 and TRBJ2-1, with 10 bases aligning to TRBD1. Germline loops: CDR1 SGHRS, CDR2 YFSETQ. The CDR3 has 18 amino acids. The V and J ends lost 4 bases and 4 bases, in that order; junction bases with no gene match: 14. The CDR3 coding sequence is TGCGCCAGCAGCACCGGGACAGGGGTCCGTTATAAGTACAATGAGCAGTTCTTC. Amino acids: CASSTGTGVRYKYNEQFF.

This clonotype was counted at least ten times. The chain joins TRBV12-3 or TRBV12-4 to TRBJ1-3; D gene unclear. The ends were cut back, 5 bases at V and 3 bases at J, with 11 bases in the middle. The length of the CDR3 is 14 residues. The CDR3 reads CASSLYRLGNTIYF. Here the CDR3 DNA reads TGTGCCAGCAGTCTATACAGACTTGGAAACACCATATATTTT.